Each of the 19 T cell receptor beta chains below was sequenced from the same sample in a study of beta chain features in type 1 diabetes. Study-wide results and limits: All four CD4+ subsets from Type 1 diabetes patients carried moderately but significantly shorter TCRB CDR3s.

The sequenced template was cDNA made from the entire isolated RNA. The repertoire was sequenced with immunoSEQ multiplex PCR; TCRdb's copy has only in-frame clones and lacks some. Altogether hundreds of thousands of clones are present, more than 12% being singletons, with the ten largest covering 0.035% to 0.045%. These TCRs' antigens remain unknown. The sequenced sample consisted of naive CD4+ T cells from blood. The source of these receptors is a man between 18 and 29 years old with type 1 diabetes.

The genes are TRBV30 and TRBJ1-3; tentatively, D is TRBD1 (6 bases). The CDR3 is 14 residues long. The V gene lost 3 bases and the J gene lost 4 bases, with 13 bases spanning the gap. From germline, CDR1 is GTSNPN and CDR2 SVGIG (reference sequence). This CDR3 is CAWRGAGAGNTIYF. In nucleotides, the CDR3 is TGTGCCTGGAGAGGCGCGGGGGCAGGAAACACCATATATTTT.

This chain uses TRBV4-3 with TRBJ1-6, with a weak D call TRBD1 (6 bases). V dropped 1 base and J dropped 10 bases, with 17 bases sitting between them. Germline V gene lookup returns CDR1 LGHNA and CDR2 YSLEER. CDR3 length equals 16 residues. The CDR3 reads CASSQGGGSRGSPLHF. CDR3 in DNA: TGCGCCAGCAGCCAAGGAGGGGGGAGCCGAGGCTCACCCCTCCACTTT.

The chain combines TRBV25-1 with TRBJ2-7, with D perhaps matching TRBD1 (6 bases). With 3 bases removed from V and 3 bases from J, the gap between germline ends came to 9 bases. The germline CDR1 and CDR2 sequences are MGHDK and SYGVNS. This CDR3 is built from 13 residues. CDR3 residues: CASSEARGYEQYF. CDR3 DNA sequence: TGTGCCAGCAGTGAGGCCAGGGGCTACGAGCAGTACTTC.

J is TRBJ2-3 and V is TRBV11-2; 8 bases map to TRBD2. CDR1 is SGHAT, CDR2 FQNNGV, per germline. J gave up 4 bases and V 5 bases, and 2 bases lay outside the gene matches. This CDR3 is built from 13 residues. For the CDR3, the DNA is TGTGCCAGCAGCCCTAGCGGGCCAGATACGCAGTATTTT. Translating gives CASSPSGPDTQYF.

The chain couples TRBV29-1 to TRBJ1-5, with 8 bases lining up with TRBD1. This CDR3 is built from 14 residues. V shed 3 bases and J 6 bases; nucleotides not matched to a gene: 7. Germline V gene sequence: CDR1 SQVTM, CDR2 ANQGSEA. CDR3 sequence (DNA): TGCAGCGTTGACCGGACAGGGTTAAGTCAGCCCCAGCATTTT. Translated, it gives CSVDRTGLSQPQHF.

The genes are TRBV7-2 and TRBJ1-6; TRBD1 agrees at 7 bases. CDR3 size: 15 residues. Germline CDR1 is SGHTA and CDR2 is FQGNSA. J gave up 4 bases and V 7 bases, and 7 bases lay outside the gene matches. The CDR3 reads CASTSRTGYNSPLHF. CDR3 DNA sequence: TGTGCCAGCACCTCGCGGACAGGATATAATTCACCCCTCCACTTT.

This clone was detected only a few times. The V gene is TRBV15, the J gene TRBJ2-7, with a weak D call TRBD2 (6 bases). Per germline, CDR1 LNHNV and CDR2 YYDKDF (reference sequence). Trimming took 4 bases from V and 0 from J, leaving 13 bases between them. CDR3 length: 15 amino acids. The CDR3: CATSNYGGSSYEQYF. The CDR3 DNA sequence: TGTGCCACCAGCAATTACGGGGGAAGCTCCTACGAGCAGTACTTC.

The gene calls are TRBV4-1 and TRBJ2-6, with 8 bases identical to TRBD2. Germline V gives CDR1 MGHRA, CDR2 YSYEKL. The CDR3 totals 19 residues. V lost 1 base to trimming and J lost 2 bases; unmatched junction nucleotides: 10. CDR3: CASSQVGGRWRAGANVLTF. CDR3 DNA: TGCGCCAGCAGCCAAGTTGGCGGGAGGTGGAGAGCTGGGGCCAACGTCCTGACTTTC.

In its sample, this clone was seen a few times. The chain combines TRBV7-2 with TRBJ1-3, with D unresolved. V gave up 5 bases and J gave up 4 bases, with 9 bases separating them. The CDR3 contains 13 residues. The germline gives CDR1 SGHTA, CDR2 FQGNSA. DNA for the CDR3: TGTGCCAGCAGCCCCGGCGGGGGAAACACCATATATTTT. Encoded protein: CASSPGGGNTIYF. Complete variable domain (other parts from reference TRBV7-2 and TRBJ1-3): GAGVSQSPSNKVTEKGKDVELRCDPISGHTALYWYRQSLGQGLEFLIYFQGNSAPDKSGLPSDRFSAERTGGSVSTLTIQRTQQEDSAVYLCASSPGGGNTIYFGEGSWLTVV.

This clone has a handful of counts. The chain links TRBV2 to TRBJ2-6, with TRBD2 as a possible D gene (5 bases). CDR1 and CDR2 (germline): SNHLY, FYNNEI. The ends were cut back, 6 bases at V and 0 bases at J, with 21 bases in the middle. The CDR3 runs 19 residues. The CDR3 is CASRRAERYPSSGANVLTF. CDR3 coding DNA: TGTGCCAGCAGGCGGGCAGAGCGATACCCTAGCTCTGGGGCCAACGTCCTGACTTTC.

Regarding this clone: Other DNA sequences in the sample encode the same CDR3. V is TRBV18 and J is TRBJ1-1, with D perhaps TRBD1 (6 bases). The CDR3 has 14 residues. Germline V CDR1 and CDR2: KGHSH, LQKENI. Deletions cut 3 bases from V and 2 bases from J, with 10 bases between. CDR3 sequence: CASSPTQGNTEAFF. As DNA, the CDR3 is TGTGCCAGCTCACCGACACAGGGTAACACTGAAGCTTTCTTT.

The rearrangement joins TRBV11-2 to TRBJ1-1, with a weak D call TRBD1 (5 bases). CDR3 size: 16 residues. V lost 5 bases to trimming and J lost 1 base, with 17 bases between them. Per the germline V gene, CDR1 is SGHAT and CDR2 is FQNNGV. The CDR3 protein is CASSVGSGTGNTEAFF. CDR3 nucleotides: TGTGCCAGCAGCGTAGGATCCGGGACGGGGAACACTGAAGCTTTCTTT.

The V gene is TRBV25-1, the J gene TRBJ1-5; possibly TRBD1 for D (6 bases). Per the germline V gene, CDR1 is MGHDK and CDR2 is SYGVNS. The length of the CDR3 is 13 residues. Deletions cut 6 bases from V and 9 bases from J, with 15 bases between. The CDR3 sequence: CASSPGEGRPQHF. CDR3 nucleotide sequence: TGTGCCAGCAGCCCAGGGGAAGGCCGGCCCCAGCATTTT. The full variable domain, with the rest looked up from reference TRBV25-1 and TRBJ1-5, is EADIYQTPRYLVIGTGKKITLECSQTMGHDKMYWYQQDPGMELHLIHYSYGVNSTEKGDLSSESTVSRIRTEHFPLTLESARPSHTSQYLCASSPGEGRPQHFGDGTRLSIL.

This clone was found a few times. The identical CDR3 is also encoded by other nucleotide sequences in the sample. The J gene is TRBJ2-5, the V gene TRBV2; D gene uncertain. Germline CDR1 and CDR2: SNHLY and FYNNEI. The CDR3 extends over 11 amino acids. With 3 bases removed from V and 5 bases from J, the gap between germline ends came to 4 bases. In nucleotides, the CDR3 is TGTGCCAGCAGTGACGAGGAGACCCAGTACTTC. Its translation: CASSDEETQYF.

The rearrangement joins TRBV15 to TRBJ2-6; no clear D. This CDR3 region has 14 residues. Per germline, CDR1 LNHNV and CDR2 YYDKDF (reference sequence). V shed 4 bases and J shed 1 base, with 5 bases lying between them. CDR3 DNA sequence: TGTGCCACCAGCAAGAGTTCTGGGGCCAACGTCCTGACTTTC. As protein: CATSKSSGANVLTF.

This clone was counted a few times. V usage is TRBV28 and J usage is TRBJ1-5, with unresolved D. CDR1 is MDHEN and CDR2 is SYDVKM in the germline V gene. This CDR3 is 14 amino acids long. The V and J ends lost 5 bases and 2 bases respectively, with 10 bases between them. The CDR3 sequence: CASSPGAGNQPQHF. The CDR3 DNA is TGTGCCAGCAGTCCAGGTGCTGGCAATCAGCCCCAGCATTTT.

The chain couples TRBV13 to TRBJ1-2, with 9 bases lining up with TRBD1. CDR1 is PRHDT and CDR2 is FYEKMQ in the germline V gene (reference sequence). The ends lost 4 bases at V and 4 bases at J; junction bases unmatched: 4. The CDR3 runs to 14 residues. The chain's CDR3 is CASSSRTGAYGYTF. The DNA for the CDR3 is TGTGCCAGCAGCTCACGGACAGGGGCCTATGGCTACACCTTC. The full variable domain, completed using reference TRBV13 and TRBJ1-2, is AAGVIQSPRHLIKEKRETATLKCYPIPRHDTVYWYQQGPGQDPQFLISFYEKMQSDKGSIPDRFSAQQFSDYHSELNMSSLELGDSALYFCASSSRTGAYGYTFGSGTRLTVV.

The genes are TRBV4-2 and TRBJ2-2; D unclear. V lost 4 bases and J lost 5, with 14 bases in between. This CDR3 region has 15 residues. The germline V gene has CDR1 LGHNA and CDR2 YNFKEQ. CDR3 in DNA: TGTGCCAGCAGCCTCCAAGGACCGGAAACCGGGGAGCTGTTTTTT. It codes for CASSLQGPETGELFF.

The V call is TRBV9, the J call TRBJ1-3; D remains ambiguous. V dropped 1 base and J dropped 3 bases, with 2 bases sitting between them. The CDR3 has 12 residues. The germline gives CDR1 SGDLS, CDR2 YYNGEE. DNA for the CDR3: TGTGCCAGCAGCGTAAATGGAAACACCATATATTTT. Residues: CASSVNGNTIYF.